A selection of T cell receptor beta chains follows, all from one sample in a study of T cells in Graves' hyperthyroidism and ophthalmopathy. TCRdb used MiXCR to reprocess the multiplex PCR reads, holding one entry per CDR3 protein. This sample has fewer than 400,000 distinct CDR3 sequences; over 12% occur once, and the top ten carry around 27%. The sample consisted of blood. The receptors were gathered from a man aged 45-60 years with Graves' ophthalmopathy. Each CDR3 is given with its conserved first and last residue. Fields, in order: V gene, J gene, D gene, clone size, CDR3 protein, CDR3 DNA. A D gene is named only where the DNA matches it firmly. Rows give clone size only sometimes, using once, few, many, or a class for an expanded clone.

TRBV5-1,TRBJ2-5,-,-,CASSRTLPETQYF,TGCGCCAGCAGTCGGACTCTGCCAGAGACCCAGTACTTC
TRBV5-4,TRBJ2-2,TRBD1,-,CASTSGQGAGELFF,TGTGCCAGCACCTCGGGACAGGGAGCCGGGGAGCTGTTTTTT
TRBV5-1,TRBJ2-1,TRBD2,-,CASSRGLAGGVEQFF,TGCGCCAGCAGCCGGGGACTAGCGGGAGGGGTTGAGCAGTTCTTC
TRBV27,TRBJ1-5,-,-,CASSHDRLNQPQHF,TGTGCCAGCAGCCATGACAGACTCAATCAGCCCCAGCATTTT
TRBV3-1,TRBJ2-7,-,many,CASSPLGTAVSYEQYF,TGTGCCAGCAGCCCCCTTGGAACAGCCGTCTCCTACGAGCAGTACTTC
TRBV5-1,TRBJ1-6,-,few,CASSLRLVGDNSPLHF,TGCGCCAGCAGCCTCCGACTCGTAGGGGATAATTCACCCCTCCACTTT
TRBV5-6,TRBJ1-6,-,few,CASQVAYNSPLHF,TGTGCCAGCCAGGTCGCCTATAATTCACCCCTCCACTTT
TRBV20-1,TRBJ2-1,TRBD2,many,CSARDPAGGVYNEQFF,TGCAGTGCTAGAGATCCGGCGGGAGGGGTCTACAATGAGCAGTTCTTC
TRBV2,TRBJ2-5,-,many,CASRWGRQETQYF,TGTGCCAGCAGGTGGGGACGCCAAGAGACCCAGTACTTC
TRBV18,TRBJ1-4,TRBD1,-,CASSPPGQGREKLFF,TGTGCCAGCTCACCCCCAGGACAGGGTCGGGAAAAACTGTTTTTT
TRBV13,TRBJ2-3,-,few,CASSISGSRDTQYF,TGTGCCAGCAGCATTAGCGGATCACGGGATACGCAGTATTTT
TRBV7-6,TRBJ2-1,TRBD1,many,CASRPRTGSGNEQFF,TGTGCCAGCAGGCCGAGGACAGGGAGTGGCAATGAGCAGTTCTTC
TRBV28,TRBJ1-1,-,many,CASGPPGGEAFF,TGTGCCTCAGGGCCACCGGGGGGTGAAGCTTTCTTT
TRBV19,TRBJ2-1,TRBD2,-,CASIMGLAGDGNEQFF,TGTGCCAGTATTATGGGACTAGCGGGAGACGGGAATGAGCAGTTCTTC
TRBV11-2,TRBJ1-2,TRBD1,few,CASRSGTGTYGYTF,TGTGCCAGCAGATCCGGGACAGGGACCTATGGCTACACCTTC
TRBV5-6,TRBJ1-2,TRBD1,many,CASSLYRQGADYGYTF,TGTGCCAGCAGCTTGTATCGACAGGGGGCAGATTATGGCTACACCTTC
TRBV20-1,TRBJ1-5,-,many,CSARIDSNQPQHF,TGCAGTGCTAGAATTGATAGCAATCAGCCCCAGCATTTT
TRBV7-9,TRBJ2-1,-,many,CASRPSDSYNEQFF,TGTGCCAGCAGACCTAGCGACTCGTACAATGAGCAGTTCTTC
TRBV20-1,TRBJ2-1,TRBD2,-,CSADPSGLAGDEQFF,TGCAGTGCGGACCCGTCCGGACTAGCGGGAGATGAGCAGTTCTTC
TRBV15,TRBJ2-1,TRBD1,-,CATSRDLGTGVTEQFF,TGTGCCACCAGCAGAGATCTTGGGACAGGGGTCACTGAGCAGTTCTTC
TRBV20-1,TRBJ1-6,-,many,CSARVTKTGNLRSPLHF,TGCAGTGCTAGAGTGACGAAAACTGGGAACCTTAGGTCACCCCTCCACTTT
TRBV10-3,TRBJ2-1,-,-,CAAKPTEAVSEQFF,TGTGCCGCGAAGCCCACAGAAGCGGTTTCTGAGCAGTTCTTC
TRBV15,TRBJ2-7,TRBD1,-,CATSKGQGKYTYEQYF,TGTGCCACCAGCAAAGGACAGGGGAAATACACCTACGAGCAGTACTTC
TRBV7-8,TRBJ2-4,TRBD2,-,CASSAGLTVSSIQYF,TGTGCCAGCAGCGCGGGACTAACTGTTTCGTCCATTCAGTACTTC
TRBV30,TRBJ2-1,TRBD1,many,CAWSPGQGREQFF,TGTGCCTGGAGTCCTGGACAGGGGCGTGAGCAGTTCTTC
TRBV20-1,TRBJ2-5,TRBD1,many,CSARAETGPPETQYF,TGCAGTGCTAGAGCGGAGACAGGGCCCCCAGAGACCCAGTACTTC
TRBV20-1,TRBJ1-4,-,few,CSATPLGGRREKLFF,TGCAGTGCTACTCCATTGGGGGGGCGCCGAGAAAAACTGTTTTTT